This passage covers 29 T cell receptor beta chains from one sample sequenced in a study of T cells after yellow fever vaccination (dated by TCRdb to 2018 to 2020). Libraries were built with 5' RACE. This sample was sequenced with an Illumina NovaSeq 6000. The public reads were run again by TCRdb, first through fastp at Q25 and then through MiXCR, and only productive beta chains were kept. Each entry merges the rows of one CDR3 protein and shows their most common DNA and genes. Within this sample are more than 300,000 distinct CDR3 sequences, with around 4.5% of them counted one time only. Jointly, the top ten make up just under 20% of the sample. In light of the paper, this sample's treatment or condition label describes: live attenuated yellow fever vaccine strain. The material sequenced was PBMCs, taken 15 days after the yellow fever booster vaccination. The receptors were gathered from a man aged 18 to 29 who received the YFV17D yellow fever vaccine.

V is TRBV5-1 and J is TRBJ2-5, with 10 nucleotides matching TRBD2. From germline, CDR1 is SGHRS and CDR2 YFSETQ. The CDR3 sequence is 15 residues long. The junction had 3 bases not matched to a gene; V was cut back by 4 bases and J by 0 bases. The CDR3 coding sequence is TGCGCCAGCAGCAAGCGGGGGGGGCACCAAGAGACCCAGTACTTC. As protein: CASSKRGGHQETQYF.

As DNA, the CDR3 is TGTGCCAGCAGCGGACGTGGGGGACGGGCAGCTTTCTTT. Encoded protein: CASSGRGGRAAFF. The chain combines TRBV7-2 with TRBJ1-1; perhaps TRBD1 as D (5 bases). V lost 5 bases to trimming and J lost 10 bases, with 17 bases between them. The CDR3 runs to 13 residues. CDR1 is SGHTA and CDR2 is FQGNSA in the germline V gene.

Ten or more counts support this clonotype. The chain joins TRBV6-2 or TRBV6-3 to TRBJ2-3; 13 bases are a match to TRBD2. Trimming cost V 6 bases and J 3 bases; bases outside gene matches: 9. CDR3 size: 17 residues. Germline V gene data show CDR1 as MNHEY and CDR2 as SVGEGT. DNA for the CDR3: TGTGCCAGCAGCCCCTGGACTAGCGGGGGATCTACAGATACGCAGTATTTT. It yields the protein CASSPWTSGGSTDTQYF.

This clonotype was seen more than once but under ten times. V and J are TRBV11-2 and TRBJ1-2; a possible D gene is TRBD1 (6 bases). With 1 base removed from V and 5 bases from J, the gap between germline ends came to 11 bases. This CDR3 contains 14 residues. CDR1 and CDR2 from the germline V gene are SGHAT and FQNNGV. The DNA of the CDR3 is TGTGCCAGCAGCTTAGGCAAGGGGGATTATGGCTACACCTTC. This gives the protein CASSLGKGDYGYTF.

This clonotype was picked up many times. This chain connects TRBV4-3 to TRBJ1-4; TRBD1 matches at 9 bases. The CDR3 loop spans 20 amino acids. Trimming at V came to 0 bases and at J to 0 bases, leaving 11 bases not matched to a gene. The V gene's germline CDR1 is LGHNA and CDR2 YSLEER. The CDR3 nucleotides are TGCGCCAGCAGCCAAGATCAAGGGACAGGGTATGGAACAACTAATGAAAAACTGTTTTTT. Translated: CASSQDQGTGYGTTNEKLFF.

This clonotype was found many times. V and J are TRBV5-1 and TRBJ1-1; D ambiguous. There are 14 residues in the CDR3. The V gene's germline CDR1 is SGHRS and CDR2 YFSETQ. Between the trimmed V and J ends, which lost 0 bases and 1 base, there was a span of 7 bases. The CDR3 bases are TGCGCCAGCAGCTTGGTCTCGACGAACACTGAAGCTTTCTTT. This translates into CASSLVSTNTEAFF.

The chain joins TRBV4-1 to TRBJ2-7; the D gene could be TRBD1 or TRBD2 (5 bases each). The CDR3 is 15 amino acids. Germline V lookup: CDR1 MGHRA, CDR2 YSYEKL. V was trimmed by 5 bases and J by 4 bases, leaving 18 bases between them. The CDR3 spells CASSARGRSLYEQYF. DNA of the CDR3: TGCGCCAGCAGCGCAAGGGGACGGTCCCTGTACGAGCAGTACTTC.

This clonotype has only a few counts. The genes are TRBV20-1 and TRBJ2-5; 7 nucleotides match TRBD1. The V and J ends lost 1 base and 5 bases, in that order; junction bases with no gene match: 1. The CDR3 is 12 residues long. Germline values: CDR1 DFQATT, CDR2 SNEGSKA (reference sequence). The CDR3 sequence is CSARVDRETQYF. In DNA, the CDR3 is TGCAGTGCTAGAGTGGACAGGGAGACCCAGTACTTC.

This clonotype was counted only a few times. The CDR3 nucleotides are TGTGCCAGCAGCGAGACTAGCGGGGGAGATACGCAGTATTTT. Protein product: CASSETSGGDTQYF. The chain uses TRBV7-6 and TRBJ2-3; 12 bases line up with TRBD2. V lost 5 bases, J lost 5 bases, and 2 bases stayed unmatched. Germline loops: CDR1 SGHVS, CDR2 FNYEAQ. The CDR3 is 14 amino acids.

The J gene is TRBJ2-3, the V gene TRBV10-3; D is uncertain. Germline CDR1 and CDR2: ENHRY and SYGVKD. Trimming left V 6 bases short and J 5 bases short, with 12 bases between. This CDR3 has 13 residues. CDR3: CAISVSRQDTQYF. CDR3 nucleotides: TGTGCCATCAGCGTGTCCAGGCAAGATACGCAGTATTTT.

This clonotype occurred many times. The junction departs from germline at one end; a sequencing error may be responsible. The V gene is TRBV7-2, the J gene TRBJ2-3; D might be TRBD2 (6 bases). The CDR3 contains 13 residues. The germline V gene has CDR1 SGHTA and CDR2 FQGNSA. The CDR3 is CASSLATTDTQYF. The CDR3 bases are TGTGCCAGCAGCCTAGCGACCACAGATACGCAGTATTTT.

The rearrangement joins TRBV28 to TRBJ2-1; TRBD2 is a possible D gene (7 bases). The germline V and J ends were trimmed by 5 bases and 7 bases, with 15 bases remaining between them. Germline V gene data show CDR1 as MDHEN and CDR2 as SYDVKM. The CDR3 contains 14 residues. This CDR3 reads CASSGGGAGNEQFF. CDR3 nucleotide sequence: TGTGCCAGCAGTGGAGGGGGGGCAGGAAATGAGCAGTTCTTC.

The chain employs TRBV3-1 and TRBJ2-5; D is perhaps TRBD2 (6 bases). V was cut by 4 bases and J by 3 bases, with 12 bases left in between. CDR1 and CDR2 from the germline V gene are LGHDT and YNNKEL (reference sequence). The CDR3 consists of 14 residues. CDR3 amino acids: CASSPLGGKETQYF. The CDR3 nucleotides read TGTGCCAGCAGCCCCCTGGGGGGAAAAGAGACCCAGTACTTC.

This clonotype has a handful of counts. Here the CDR3 DNA reads TGTGCCAGCCGACCCAGGCCGGCGAAAAAACTGTTTTTT. It encodes CASRPRPAKKLFF. This chain uses TRBV2 with TRBJ1-4; D is undetermined. Germline CDR1 reads SNHLY; CDR2 reads FYNNEI. There are 13 residues in the CDR3. Trimming took 8 bases from V and 9 from J, leaving 16 bases between them.

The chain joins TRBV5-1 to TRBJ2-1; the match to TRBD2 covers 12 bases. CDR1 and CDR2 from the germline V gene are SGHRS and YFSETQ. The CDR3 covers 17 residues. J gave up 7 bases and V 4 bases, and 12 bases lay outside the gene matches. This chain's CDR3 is CASSINLLAGGINEQFF. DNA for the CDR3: TGCGCCAGCAGCATAAATTTACTAGCGGGGGGAATTAATGAGCAGTTCTTC.

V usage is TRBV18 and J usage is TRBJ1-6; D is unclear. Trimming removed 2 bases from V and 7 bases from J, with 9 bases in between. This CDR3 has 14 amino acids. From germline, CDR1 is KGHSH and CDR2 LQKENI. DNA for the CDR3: TGTGCCAGCTCACCATTGGAAAACAATTCACCCCTCCACTTT. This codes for CASSPLENNSPLHF.

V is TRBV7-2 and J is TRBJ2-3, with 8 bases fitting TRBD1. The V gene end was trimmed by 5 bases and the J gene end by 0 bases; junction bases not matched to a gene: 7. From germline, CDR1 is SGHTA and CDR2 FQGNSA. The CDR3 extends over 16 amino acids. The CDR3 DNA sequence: TGTGCCAGCAGCGCAGCCGGACAGGGAAGCACAGATACGCAGTATTTT. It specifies CASSAAGQGSTDTQYF. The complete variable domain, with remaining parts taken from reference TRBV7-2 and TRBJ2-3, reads GAGVSQSPSNKVTEKGKDVELRCDPISGHTALYWYRQSLGQGLEFLIYFQGNSAPDKSGLPSDRFSAERTGGSVSTLTIQRTQQEDSAVYLCASSAAGQGSTDTQYFGPGTRLTVL.

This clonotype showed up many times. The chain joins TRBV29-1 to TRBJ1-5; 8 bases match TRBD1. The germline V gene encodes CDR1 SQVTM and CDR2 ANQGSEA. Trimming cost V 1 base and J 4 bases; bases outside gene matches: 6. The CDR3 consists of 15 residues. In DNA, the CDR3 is TGCAGCGTTGAAGTAGGCGGGACAGGTAATCAGCCCCAGCATTTT. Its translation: CSVEVGGTGNQPQHF.

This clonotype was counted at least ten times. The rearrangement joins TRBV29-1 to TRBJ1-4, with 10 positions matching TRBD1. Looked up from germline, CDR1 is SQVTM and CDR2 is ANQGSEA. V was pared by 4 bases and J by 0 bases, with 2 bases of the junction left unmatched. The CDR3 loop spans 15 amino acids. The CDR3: CSVGDRGATNEKLFF. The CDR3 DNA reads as TGCAGCGTTGGGGACAGGGGAGCAACTAATGAAAAACTGTTTTTT.

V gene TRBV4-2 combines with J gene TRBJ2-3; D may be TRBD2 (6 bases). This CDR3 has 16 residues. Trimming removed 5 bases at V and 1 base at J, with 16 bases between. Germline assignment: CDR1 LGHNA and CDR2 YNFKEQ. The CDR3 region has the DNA TGTGCCAGCAGCGCCGGGAGAGTTTCGGGCACAGATACGCAGTATTTT. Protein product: CASSAGRVSGTDTQYF.

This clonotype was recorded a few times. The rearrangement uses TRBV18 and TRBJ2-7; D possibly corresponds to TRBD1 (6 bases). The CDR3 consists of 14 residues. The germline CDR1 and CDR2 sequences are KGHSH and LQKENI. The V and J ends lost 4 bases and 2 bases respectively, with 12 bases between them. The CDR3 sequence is CASSQQGAPYEQYV. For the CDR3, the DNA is TGTGCCAGCTCACAACAGGGTGCCCCCTACGAGCAGTACGTC.

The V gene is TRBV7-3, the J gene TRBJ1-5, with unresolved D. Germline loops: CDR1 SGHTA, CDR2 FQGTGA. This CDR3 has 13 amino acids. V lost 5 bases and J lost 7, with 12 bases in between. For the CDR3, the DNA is TGTGCCAGCAGCGAAACGGGTGGACAGCCCCAGCATTTT. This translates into CASSETGGQPQHF. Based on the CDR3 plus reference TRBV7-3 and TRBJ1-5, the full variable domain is GAGVSQTPSNKVTEKGKYVELRCDPISGHTALYWYRQSLGQGPEFLIYFQGTGAADDSGLPNDRFFAVRPEGSVSTLKIQRTERGDSAVYLCASSETGGQPQHFGDGTRLSIL.

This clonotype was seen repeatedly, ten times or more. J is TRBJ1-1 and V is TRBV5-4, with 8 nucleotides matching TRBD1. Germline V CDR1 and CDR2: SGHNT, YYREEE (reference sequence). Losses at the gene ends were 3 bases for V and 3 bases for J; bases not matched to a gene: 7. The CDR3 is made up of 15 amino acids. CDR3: CASSSFVTGDTEAFF. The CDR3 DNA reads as TGTGCCAGCAGCTCCTTCGTGACAGGGGACACTGAAGCTTTCTTT. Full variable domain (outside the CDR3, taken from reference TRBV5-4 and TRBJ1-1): ETGVTQSPTHLIKTRGQQVTLRCSSQSGHNTVSWYQQALGQGPQFIFQYYREEENGRGNFPPRFSGLQFPNYSSELNVNALELDDSALYLCASSSFVTGDTEAFFGQGTRLTVV.

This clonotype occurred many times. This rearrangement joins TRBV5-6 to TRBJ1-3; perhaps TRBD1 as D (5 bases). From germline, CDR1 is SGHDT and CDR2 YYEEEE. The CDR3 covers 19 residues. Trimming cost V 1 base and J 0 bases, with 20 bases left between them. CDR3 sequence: CASSLMVRRQRVSGNTIYF. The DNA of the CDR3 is TGTGCCAGCAGCTTGATGGTGCGTCGACAGCGGGTCTCTGGAAACACCATATATTTT.

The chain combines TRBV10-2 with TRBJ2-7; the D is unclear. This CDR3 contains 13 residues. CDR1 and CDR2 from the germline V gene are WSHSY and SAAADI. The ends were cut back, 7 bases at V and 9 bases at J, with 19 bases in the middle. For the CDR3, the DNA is TGCGCCAGCACCGGGTATGCCTACGAGTGGCAGTACTTC. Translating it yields CASTGYAYEWQYF.

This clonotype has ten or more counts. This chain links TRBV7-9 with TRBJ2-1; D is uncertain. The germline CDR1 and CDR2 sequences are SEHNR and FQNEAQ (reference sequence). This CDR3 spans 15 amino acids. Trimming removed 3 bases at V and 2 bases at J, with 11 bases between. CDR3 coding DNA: TGTGCCAGCAGCTTCGGTGGAACAACCTACAATGAGCAGTTCTTC. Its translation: CASSFGGTTYNEQFF.

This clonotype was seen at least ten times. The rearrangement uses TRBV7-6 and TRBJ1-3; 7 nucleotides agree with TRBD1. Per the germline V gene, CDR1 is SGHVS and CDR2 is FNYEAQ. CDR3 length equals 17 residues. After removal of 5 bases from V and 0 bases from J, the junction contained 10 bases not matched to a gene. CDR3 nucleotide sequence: TGTGCCAGCAGCAAGGGACCGGGACAGAGCTCTGGAAACACCATATATTTT. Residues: CASSKGPGQSSGNTIYF.

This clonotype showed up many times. As DNA, the CDR3 is TGCGCCAGCAGCTTGCTATCTGGACAGAGCTCCTACAATGAGCAGTTCTTC. Its translation is CASSLLSGQSSYNEQFF. The chain recombines TRBV5-1 with TRBJ2-1, with D tentatively TRBD1 (6 bases). CDR3 length equals 17 residues. V lost 1 base, J lost 0 bases, and 14 bases lay in between. Looked up from germline, CDR1 is SGHRS and CDR2 is YFSETQ.

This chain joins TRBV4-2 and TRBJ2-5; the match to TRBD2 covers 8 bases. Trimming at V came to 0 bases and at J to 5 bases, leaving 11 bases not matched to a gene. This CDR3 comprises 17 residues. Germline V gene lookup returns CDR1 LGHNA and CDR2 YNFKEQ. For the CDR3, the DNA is TGTGCCAGCAGCCAAGAGAAGGCGCGGGGGGTCTTGGAGACCCAGTACTTC. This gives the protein CASSQEKARGVLETQYF.